These 30 T cell receptor beta chains were sequenced from one sample in a study of cytomegalovirus exposure and HLA in healthy donors. The PCR used 60 Vbeta and 13 Jbeta primers. Some clones are missing from TCRdb's copy, which holds only in-frame ones; the method was immunoSEQ multiplex PCR. Of about 76,000 clones in the sample, 79% were seen once. What was sequenced was PBMCs. The origin of the receptors is a man in his thirties or forties in good health and CMV-seronegative.

This chain joins TRBV15 and TRBJ2-2, with TRBD2 as a possible D gene (6 bases). V lost 3 bases to trimming and J lost 2 bases, with 10 bases between them. The CDR3 has 15 amino acids. CDR1 is LNHNV and CDR2 is YYDKDF in the germline V gene (reference sequence). The CDR3 bases are TGTGCCACCAGCAGTCCGGGACTTAACACCGGGGAGCTGTTTTTT. This gives the protein CATSSPGLNTGELFF.

As to this clone: One junction end disagrees with the germline gene, perhaps due to a read error. This chain links TRBV4-3 with TRBJ1-1; 7 nucleotides line up with TRBD1. The CDR3 has 16 amino acids. From germline, CDR1 is LGHNA and CDR2 YSLEER. The CDR3 nucleotides are TGCGCCAGCGGCCAGACGGGGGACAGTATCAACACTGAAGCTTTCTTT. It codes for CASGQTGDSINTEAFF.

This chain joins TRBV7-8 and TRBJ1-1, with TRBD1 matching 8 bases. The CDR3 is 17 amino acids. Trimming removed 5 bases from V and 0 bases from J; junction bases left unmatched: 11. Per germline, CDR1 SGHVS and CDR2 FQNEAQ. The CDR3, as DNA: TGTGCCAGCAGCCCCGGGACAGGAACGACCATGAACACTGAAGCTTTCTTT. Translating it yields CASSPGTGTTMNTEAFF.

This chain joins TRBV7-9 and TRBJ1-5; D is perhaps TRBD1 (5 bases). Trimming shortened V by 5 bases and J by 4 bases, and 6 bases separated the two germline ends. The length of the CDR3 is 12 residues. The germline gives CDR1 SEHNR, CDR2 FQNEAQ (reference sequence). The CDR3 DNA reads as TGTGCCAGCAGCCGACAGAATCAGCCCCAGCATTTT. Encoded protein: CASSRQNQPQHF. The variable domain in full, completed from reference TRBV7-9 and TRBJ1-5, reads DTGVSQNPRHKITKRGQNVTFRCDPISEHNRLYWYRQTLGQGPEFLTYFQNEAQLEKSRLLSDRFSAERPKGSFSTLEIQRTEQGDSAMYLCASSRQNQPQHFGDGTRLSIL.

The V call is TRBV7-9, the J call TRBJ1-4; TRBD1 matches at 8 bases. With V trimmed by 2 bases and J by 6 bases, 2 bases remained unmatched. The CDR3 is 14 amino acids. Germline CDR1 and CDR2: SEHNR and FQNEAQ (reference sequence). The CDR3 DNA follows: TGTGCCAGCAGCTTAAACAGGGGGGATGAAAAACTGTTTTTT. It specifies CASSLNRGDEKLFF.

This chain connects TRBV30 to TRBJ2-5; the D gene is possibly TRBD1 (6 bases). The CDR3 is 17 amino acids. The V gene's germline CDR1 is GTSNPN and CDR2 SVGIG (reference sequence). Trimming removed 1 base at V and 5 bases at J, with 23 bases between. The CDR3: CAWSDGLTGGLGETQYF. CDR3 DNA sequence: TGTGCCTGGAGTGACGGATTGACAGGAGGACTGGGGGAGACCCAGTACTTC.

This clone was seen only a few times. This chain joins TRBV9 and TRBJ2-7; TRBD2 matches 8 bases. CDR3 size: 15 residues. Germline loops: CDR1 SGDLS, CDR2 YYNGEE. With V trimmed by 0 bases and J by 1 base, 3 bases remained unmatched. The CDR3: CASSVDGTRSYEQYF. CDR3 in DNA: TGTGCCAGCAGCGTAGACGGGACTAGGTCCTACGAGCAGTACTTC.

The chain is built from TRBV28 and TRBJ1-2, with 7 bases identical to TRBD1. The junction had 10 bases not matched to a gene; V was cut back by 7 bases and J by 5 bases. CDR1 and CDR2 from the germline V gene are MDHEN and SYDVKM. The CDR3 covers 14 residues. The CDR3 nucleotides read TGTGCCAGCAAGCCGCATGGGACAGCTTATGGCTACACCTTC. Translation gives CASKPHGTAYGYTF.

The chain couples TRBV6-6 to TRBJ2-2; D is ambiguous. Germline V gene sequence: CDR1 MNHNY, CDR2 SVGAGI (reference sequence). CDR3 size: 16 residues. V lost 0 bases to trimming and J lost 1 base, with 9 bases between them. The CDR3 region is CASSYSAGRNTGELFF. The CDR3 DNA sequence: TGTGCCAGCAGTTACTCGGCAGGCCGGAACACCGGGGAGCTGTTTTTT.

The chain uses TRBV7-2 and TRBJ2-7, with a tentative D call TRBD2 (6 bases). V was clipped by 4 bases and J by 7 bases, with 8 bases between them. Germline assignment: CDR1 SGHTA and CDR2 FQGNSA. This CDR3 is 11 amino acids long. CDR3 residues: CASSSGGEQYF. The CDR3 coding sequence is TGTGCCAGCAGCTCCGGAGGGGAGCAGTACTTC.

V usage is TRBV19 and J usage is TRBJ1-4, with TRBD1 matching over 7 bases. The ends lost 3 bases at V and 7 bases at J; junction bases unmatched: 5. Germline V gene sequence: CDR1 LNHDA, CDR2 SQIVND (reference sequence). This CDR3 spans 14 amino acids. The CDR3, as DNA: TGTGCCAGTAGTATCAGGGGGGCGAGTGAAAAACTGTTTTTT. This encodes CASSIRGASEKLFF.

The chain is built from TRBV7-9 and TRBJ1-4; D possibly corresponds to TRBD1 (5 bases). The CDR3 totals 15 residues. With 4 bases removed from V and 10 bases from J, the gap between germline ends came to 19 bases. Germline values: CDR1 SEHNR, CDR2 FQNEAQ (reference sequence). This chain's CDR3 is CASSSSAGPQGKLFF. CDR3 sequence (DNA): TGTGCCAGCAGCTCATCTGCCGGGCCCCAGGGAAAACTGTTTTTT.

The chain couples TRBV6-4 to TRBJ2-5; D might be TRBD2 (6 bases). CDR1 is MRHNA, CDR2 SNTAGT, per germline. The CDR3 runs to 15 residues. Trimming cost V 3 bases and J 3 bases, with 14 bases left between them. CDR3 nucleotides: TGTGCCAGCAGTGAGGGTCTAGCGCTGAAAGAGACCCAGTACTTC. Protein product: CASSEGLALKETQYF.

This clone appeared once. This chain joins TRBV28 and TRBJ2-1; D possibly corresponds to TRBD1 (5 bases). The ends were cut back, 6 bases at V and 3 bases at J, with 9 bases in the middle. The CDR3 length is 13 residues. From germline, CDR1 is MDHEN and CDR2 SYDVKM. The CDR3 DNA reads as TGTGCCAGCAGCAGGGATAACTACAATGAGCAGTTCTTC. The encoded protein is CASSRDNYNEQFF.

A few counts support this clone. This rearrangement joins TRBV7-2 to TRBJ1-3; D not certain. The CDR3 consists of 16 residues. The germline V gene has CDR1 SGHTA and CDR2 FQGNSA. The V gene lost 7 bases and the J gene lost 0 bases, with 16 bases spanning the gap. The CDR3 region has the DNA TGTGCCAGCAAGACACAGCACTCCCTCTCTGGAAACACCATATATTTT. Its translation: CASKTQHSLSGNTIYF.

The gene calls are TRBV5-1 and TRBJ2-2; no definite D call. Between the trimmed V and J ends, which lost 0 bases and 1 base, there was a span of 7 bases. Germline V lookup: CDR1 SGHRS, CDR2 YFSETQ. The CDR3 is 15 residues long. As DNA, the CDR3 is TGCGCCAGCAGCTTGGGACAATGGAACACCGGGGAGCTGTTTTTT. It yields the protein CASSLGQWNTGELFF.

The genes are TRBV2 and TRBJ2-7, with TRBD2 as a possible D gene (5 bases). V gave up 6 bases and J gave up 2 bases, with 11 bases separating them. This CDR3 is built from 13 residues. Germline CDR1 SNHLY, CDR2 FYNNEI. For the CDR3, the DNA is TGTGCCAGCAGCCCAGAGGGCCCCTACGAGCAGTACTTC. It translates to CASSPEGPYEQYF.

The J gene is TRBJ2-1, the V gene TRBV28; a possible D gene is TRBD2 (5 bases). Trimming left V 6 bases short and J 6 bases short, with 18 bases between. The CDR3 covers 15 residues. The germline V gene encodes CDR1 MDHEN and CDR2 SYDVKM. CDR3 sequence: CASSSDPAGGNEQFF. For the CDR3, the DNA is TGTGCCAGCAGCTCCGACCCGGCCGGAGGCAATGAGCAGTTCTTC.

This clone came up once. V and J are TRBV6-5 and TRBJ2-2, with 9 bases that match TRBD1. V lost 6 bases and J lost 3; bases outside the gene matches: 2. The CDR3 spans 14 residues. Germline loops: CDR1 MNHEY, CDR2 SVGAGI. As DNA, the CDR3 is TGTGCCAGCAGGGGACAGGGCTACACCGGGGAGCTGTTTTTT. It specifies CASRGQGYTGELFF.

Comments on this clone: Germline and junction disagree at one end, which may indicate a read error. This chain uses TRBV6-5 with TRBJ1-2; D unclear. Looked up from germline, CDR1 is MNHEY and CDR2 is SVGAGI. The CDR3 totals 12 residues. The CDR3 bases are TGTGCCAGCAGTCAAACGGACTATGGCTACCCCTTC. Translated: CASSQTDYGYPF.

This CDR3 is CASSAGLRGETQYF. The CDR3, as DNA: TGTGCCAGCAGCGCGGGACTTAGGGGAGAGACCCAGTACTTC. This chain links TRBV7-2 with TRBJ2-5; a possible D gene is TRBD2 (6 bases). CDR3 length: 14 residues. Germline CDR1 is SGHTA and CDR2 is FQGNSA. Trimming removed 5 bases from V and 4 bases from J, with 14 bases in between.

The chain joins TRBV15 to TRBJ2-1, with D perhaps matching TRBD2 (5 bases). Germline V gene data show CDR1 as LNHNV and CDR2 as YYDKDF (reference sequence). The CDR3 is made up of 16 amino acids. V lost 5 bases and J 6 bases, leaving 20 bases between the germline ends. CDR3 sequence (DNA): TGTGCCACCAGCTATTGGGGAGACCCCTCGGGCAATGAGCAGTTCTTC. Amino acids: CATSYWGDPSGNEQFF.

The chain combines TRBV7-2 with TRBJ1-1; weak D call: TRBD1 (6 bases). The CDR3 runs to 14 residues. CDR1 is SGHTA and CDR2 is FQGNSA in the germline V gene. V was cut by 4 bases and J by 5 bases, with 14 bases left in between. The CDR3 loop reads CASSSQGLQTEAFF. CDR3 coding DNA: TGTGCCAGCAGCTCACAGGGTCTTCAAACTGAAGCTTTCTTT.

CDR3 sequence reads: CASRRTSGMYEQYF. The CDR3 DNA reads TGTGCCAGCCGGAGGACTAGCGGGATGTACGAGCAGTACTTC. This sequence joins TRBV5-8 and TRBJ2-7; 12 bases line up with TRBD2. The V gene's germline CDR1 is SGHTS and CDR2 YDEGEE. This CDR3 region has 14 residues. V gave up 7 bases and J gave up 4 bases; unmatched junction bases: 6.

The rearrangement joins TRBV7-2 to TRBJ2-3, with 7 bases identical to TRBD2. Germline V gene lookup returns CDR1 SGHTA and CDR2 FQGNSA. This CDR3 has 15 amino acids. V lost 4 bases, J lost 2 bases, and 6 bases stayed unmatched. CDR3 amino acids: CASSSERGLTDTQYF. For the CDR3, the DNA is TGTGCCAGCAGCTCCGAGCGGGGCCTCACAGATACGCAGTATTTT. The entire variable domain, with the rest obtained from reference TRBV7-2 and TRBJ2-3, is as follows: GAGVSQSPSNKVTEKGKDVELRCDPISGHTALYWYRQSLGQGLEFLIYFQGNSAPDKSGLPSDRFSAERTGGSVSTLTIQRTQQEDSAVYLCASSSERGLTDTQYFGPGTRLTVL.

This rearrangement joins TRBV28 to TRBJ1-3; no reliable D call. Germline CDR1 MDHEN, CDR2 SYDVKM. Trimming removed 5 bases from V and 3 bases from J, with 2 bases in between. The CDR3 contains 11 residues. The CDR3 DNA reads as TGTGCCAGCAGTCATGGAAACACCATATATTTT. Amino acid sequence: CASSHGNTIYF.

The chain employs TRBV10-2 and TRBJ2-7, with 9 bases lining up with TRBD2. The J segment lost 6 bases and the V segment lost 2 bases, leaving 2 bases of the junction unmatched. The germline CDR1 and CDR2 sequences are WSHSY and SAAADI. The CDR3 length is 13 residues. CDR3 DNA sequence: TGCGCCAGCAGTGAGGAACTAGCGGGCGAGCAGTACTTC. Residues: CASSEELAGEQYF.

This clone has more than one count but fewer than ten. The genes are TRBV25-1 and TRBJ1-3; the D is unclear. V was trimmed by 0 bases and J by 4 bases, leaving 10 bases between them. This CDR3 contains 15 residues. Germline V gene sequence: CDR1 MGHDK, CDR2 SYGVNS. CDR3 amino acids: CASSEYSTFGNTIYF. In DNA, the CDR3 is TGTGCCAGCAGTGAATATTCGACATTCGGAAACACCATATATTTT.

The chain is built from TRBV25-1 and TRBJ1-6, with TRBD1 matching 9 bases. The germline V gene has CDR1 MGHDK and CDR2 SYGVNS. The V gene end was trimmed by 5 bases and the J gene end by 16 bases; junction bases not matched to a gene: 12. The CDR3 runs 14 residues. The chain's CDR3 is CASSSTGTGISLHF. Here the CDR3 DNA reads TGTGCCAGCAGTTCAACCGGGACAGGGATATCTCTCCACTTT.

This clone was detected only a few times. J is TRBJ2-3 and V is TRBV7-6, with D unresolved. The CDR3 contains 12 residues. CDR1 and CDR2 from the germline V gene are SGHVS and FNYEAQ. Deletions cut 5 bases from V and 6 bases from J, with 9 bases between. In nucleotides, the CDR3 is TGTGCCAGCAGCCCGGTGGTGGATACGCAGTATTTT. Translated: CASSPVVDTQYF.